The 11 T cell receptor beta chains reported below all come from one sample, sequenced in a study of blood T cell repertoires in COVID-19. Repertoires were generated with immunoSEQ multiplex PCR, while TCRdb's copy carries only in-frame clones and drops some. Here the sample spans 210,000 or so clones, roughly 84% being singletons. Material: peripheral blood. These receptors came from a human donor in a cohort sampled during active COVID-19.

The CDR3 loop is CASSQARVGNTIYF. DNA for the CDR3: TGTGCCAGCAGCCAAGCCAGGGTTGGAAACACCATATATTTT. The chain is built from TRBV3-1 (or the pseudogene TRBV3-2) and TRBJ1-3; D may be TRBD1 (5 bases). The CDR3 length is 14 residues. Germline-derived CDR1 and CDR2 are LGHDT and YNNKEL (reference sequence). The V end was cut by 1 base, the J end by 3 bases, with 7 bases between.

This chain links TRBV18 with TRBJ2-7; no reliable D call. Trimming left V 3 bases short and J 7 bases short, with 10 bases between. CDR3 size: 12 residues. From germline, CDR1 is KGHSH and CDR2 LQKENI. The chain's CDR3 is CASSPRAFEQYF. The CDR3, as DNA: TGTGCCAGCTCACCGAGAGCGTTTGAGCAGTACTTC. The full variable domain, with the rest looked up from reference TRBV18 and TRBJ2-7, is NAGVMQNPRHLVRRRGQEARLRCSPMKGHSHVYWYRQLPEEGLKFMVYLQKENIIDESGMPKERFSAEFPKEGPSILRIQQVVRGDSAAYFCASSPRAFEQYFGPGTRLTVT.

A few counts support this clone. The chain has TRBV7-3 and TRBJ2-1, with 8 bases fitting TRBD2. CDR3 length: 14 residues. V shed 5 bases and J 5 bases; nucleotides not matched to a gene: 5. The germline V gene encodes CDR1 SGHTA and CDR2 FQGTGA. CDR3 residues: CASSHGGVNNEQFF. DNA of the CDR3: TGTGCCAGCAGCCACGGGGGGGTCAACAATGAGCAGTTCTTC.

The chain has TRBV20-1 and TRBJ1-1, with unresolved D. Germline CDR1 DFQATT, CDR2 SNEGSKA (reference sequence). The V gene lost 1 base and the J gene lost 8 bases, with 8 bases spanning the gap. This CDR3 is built from 11 residues. The chain's CDR3 is CSARVYREAFF. The CDR3 DNA reads as TGCAGTGCTAGAGTCTACAGAGAAGCTTTCTTT.

In regard to this clone: The junction departs from germline at one end; a sequencing error may be responsible. V usage is TRBV30 and J usage is TRBJ2-5; TRBD1 might be the D (5 bases). The germline V gene has CDR1 GTSNPN and CDR2 SVGIG (reference sequence). CDR3 size: 12 residues. Here the CDR3 DNA reads TGTGCCCGGAGTCAGGGTTCCGAGGCCCAGTACTTC. It translates to CARSQGSEAQYF. The full variable domain, with the rest looked up from reference TRBV30 and TRBJ2-5, is SQTIHQWPATLVQPVGSPLSLECTVEGTSNPNLYWYRQAAGRGLQLLFYSVGIGQISSEVPQNLSASRPQDRQFILSSKKLLLSDSGFYLCARSQGSEAQYFGPGTRLLVL.

The rearrangement links TRBV7-9 to TRBJ1-3, with D perhaps matching TRBD1 (5 bases). CDR1 SEHNR and CDR2 FQNEAQ come from the germline V gene (reference sequence). V was clipped by 6 bases and J by 0 bases, with 12 bases between them. The CDR3 is made up of 15 amino acids. For the CDR3, the DNA is TGTGCCAGCAGGGCGGACATTGGCTCTGGAAACACCATATATTTT. Protein: CASRADIGSGNTIYF.

This clone was seen only once. J is TRBJ2-2 and V is TRBV3-1 (or the pseudogene TRBV3-2); weak D call: TRBD1 (5 bases). The CDR3 has 14 residues. With 0 bases removed from V and 6 bases from J, the gap between germline ends came to 8 bases. CDR1 is LGHDT and CDR2 is YNNKEL in the germline V gene (reference sequence). This CDR3 reads CASSQESRAGELFF. CDR3 DNA: TGTGCCAGCAGCCAAGAATCCAGGGCCGGGGAGCTGTTTTTT.

V is TRBV12-3 or TRBV12-4 and J is TRBJ1-2; 9 nucleotides match TRBD1. After removal of 6 bases from V and 8 bases from J, the junction contained 7 bases not matched to a gene. This CDR3 is 13 amino acids long. The CDR3 loop reads CASSLQGAEGYTF. The CDR3 region has the DNA TGTGCCAGCAGCCTACAGGGGGCAGAGGGCTACACCTTC.

In this sample, this clone turned up many times. The chain carries TRBV5-1 and TRBJ1-2, with 8 bases that match TRBD1. The CDR3 consists of 14 residues. Germline V CDR1 and CDR2: SGHRS, YFSETQ. The trim removed 6 bases at V and 3 bases at J, leaving 7 bases unmatched. The CDR3 loop reads CASTRTGKDYGYTF. DNA for the CDR3: TGCGCCAGCACCCGGACAGGGAAGGACTATGGCTACACCTTC.

The chain is built from TRBV25-1 and TRBJ1-5; the D is unclear. CDR1 and CDR2 (germline): MGHDK, SYGVNS. The V gene lost 5 bases and the J gene lost 0 bases, with 8 bases spanning the gap. This CDR3 spans 14 amino acids. The CDR3 loop reads CASSREGSNQPQHF. CDR3 coding DNA: TGTGCCAGCAGTAGGGAGGGTAGCAATCAGCCCCAGCATTTT.

The rearrangement uses TRBV7-9 and TRBJ2-5; tentative D call: TRBD2 (5 bases). There are 15 residues in the CDR3. The V and J ends lost 1 base and 5 bases respectively, with 14 bases between them. From germline, CDR1 is SEHNR and CDR2 FQNEAQ (reference sequence). CDR3 residues: CASSLVPARGETQYF. The DNA of the CDR3 is TGTGCCAGCAGCTTAGTGCCAGCCCGAGGGGAGACCCAGTACTTC.